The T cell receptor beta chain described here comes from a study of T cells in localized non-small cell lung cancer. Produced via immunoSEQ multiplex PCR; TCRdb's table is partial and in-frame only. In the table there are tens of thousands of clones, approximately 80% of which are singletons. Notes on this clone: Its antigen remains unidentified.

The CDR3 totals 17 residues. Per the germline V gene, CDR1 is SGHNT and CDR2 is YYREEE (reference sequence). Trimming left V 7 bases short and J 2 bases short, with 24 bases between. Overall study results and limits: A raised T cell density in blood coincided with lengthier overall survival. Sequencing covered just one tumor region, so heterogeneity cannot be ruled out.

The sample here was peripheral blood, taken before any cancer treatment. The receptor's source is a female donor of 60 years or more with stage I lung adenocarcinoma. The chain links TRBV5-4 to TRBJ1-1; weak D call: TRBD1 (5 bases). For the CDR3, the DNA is TGTGCCAGCTCGGGGATTCAGGGTGGTTTGGGTAACACTGAAGCTTTCTTT. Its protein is CASSGIQGGLGNTEAFF.